This T cell receptor (beta chain) appears in the sequencing data of a study of a mutant IDH1 vaccine in newly diagnosed glioma. Study-level background: Vaccination began 4-6 weeks post radiotherapy alone, or with temozolomide cycles. Standard pretreatment was either radiotherapy, temozolomide, or, for most, radiochemotherapy with temozolomide.

The sample's time point: week 23, last vaccination. In the vaccine, a single dose held 300 ug of the mutant IDH1 20-mer peptide, along with topical imiquimod. J lost 3 bases, V lost 5 bases, and 15 bases had no gene match. This CDR3 has 18 residues. Germline V CDR1 and CDR2: LNHNV, YYDKDF (reference sequence). As regards this clone: Its antigen is as yet unknown.

Clones were sequenced by immunoSEQ multiplex PCR, and TCRdb holds only the in-frame ones, with some missing. The table lists approximately 50,000 clones, about 90% of them singletons. V is TRBV15 and J is TRBJ2-1; TRBD2 aligns across 8 bases. The sequence derives from a man aged 35-49 years with glioma. The source material was PBMCs, sampled from a glioma patient whose treatment included an IDH1 peptide vaccine. DNA for the CDR3: TGTGCCACCAGCGGATCGAGGGTATTCAGCGGGAGCTACAATGAGCAGTTCTTC. Amino acid sequence: CATSGSRVFSGSYNEQFF.